This TCR beta chain was sequenced during a study of human T cells and chemical hapten exposure. Study in general: Patients, predominantly female, presented with alopecia areata, totalis or universalis.

Germline V gene sequence: CDR1 SGHTA, CDR2 FQGTGA. CDR3 length equals 15 residues. V lost 4 bases and J lost 6, with 15 bases in between. Study-wide points: Alopecia was present in the donors, so their immune response may differ from healthy people's. PT1 expanded TCR counts and patch test score correlated positively.

Noted time point: pre-sensitization, week 0. Noted treatment: therapeutic diphenylcyclopropenone sensitization with weekly scalp DPC. Blood collection took place prior to placing each patch test. TCRdb re-analysed the RACE reads in MiXCR, keeping a single row per CDR3 protein. The sample contains around 250,000 distinct CDR3 sequences, about 9% of which appear only once. Comment on this clonotype: The antigen remains undetermined.

The V call is TRBV7-3, the J call TRBJ2-2; D perhaps matches TRBD1 (5 bases). This clonotype originated in a woman aged 40 to 49 with alopecia areata. Some clones in this sample may be carry-over from other donors' samples. The input for sequencing was whole blood, taken in connection with sensitization to the hapten diphenylcyclopropenone (DPC). In nucleotides, the CDR3 is TGTGCCAGCAGCTCCCCGACAGACCAACCCGGGGAGCTGTTTTTT. Amino acid sequence: CASSSPTDQPGELFF.